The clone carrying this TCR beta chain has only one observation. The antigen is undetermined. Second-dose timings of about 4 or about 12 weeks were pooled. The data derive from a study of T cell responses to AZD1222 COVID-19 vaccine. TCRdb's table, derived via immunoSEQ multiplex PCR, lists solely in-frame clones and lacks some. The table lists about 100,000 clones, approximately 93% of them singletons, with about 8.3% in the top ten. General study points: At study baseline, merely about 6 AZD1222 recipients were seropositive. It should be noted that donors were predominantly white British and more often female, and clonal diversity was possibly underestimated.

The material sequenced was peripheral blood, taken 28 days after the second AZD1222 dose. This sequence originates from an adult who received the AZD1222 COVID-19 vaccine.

CDR3 nucleotide sequence: TGTGCCACCAGCAGAGTGCGGACGATGAACACTGAAGCTTTCTTT. Translation gives CATSRVRTMNTEAFF. This chain joins TRBV15 and TRBJ1-1; D remains unclear. CDR3 size: 15 residues. The germline V gene has CDR1 LNHNV and CDR2 YYDKDF (reference sequence). Trimming took 1 base from V and 0 from J, leaving 9 bases between them.